This entry concerns a single TCR beta chain. The antigen is undetermined. The data originate from a study of T cells in Graves' hyperthyroidism and ophthalmopathy. Study summary: The blood sample was taken at first diagnosis, before treatment began.

Overall study results and limits: Ophthalmopathy was distinguished from stable hyperthyroidism by 13 V-J signatures. Most clonotypes that expanded in the thyroid above 0.001 also showed up in blood.

In germline, CDR1 is SEHNR, CDR2 FQNEAQ (reference sequence). The trim removed 2 bases at V and 0 bases at J, leaving 6 bases unmatched. The CDR3 sequence is 16 residues long. TCR beta CDR3 sequences were amplified from RNA transcripts. TCR CDR3 underwent first-round RT-PCR with the HTBI primer set. TCRdb reprocessed the multiplex PCR reads with MiXCR, giving one entry per CDR3 protein. This table has more than 550,000 distinct CDR3 sequences, 17% appearing once. Sequenced material: blood. The chain combines TRBV7-9 with TRBJ2-7; 8 bases line up with TRBD1. The clonotype comes from a middle-aged man with Graves' hyperthyroidism. CDR3 DNA sequence: TGTGCCAGCAGCTTATACGGGACAGGAAGCTCCTACGAGCAGTACTTC. This gives the protein CASSLYGTGSSYEQYF.